The rows below give T cell receptor beta chains drawn from one sample of a study of CD8 T cells in ankylosing spondylitis. One entry per CDR3 protein results from TCRdb running MiXCR on the 5' RACE reads. The table lists 150,000 to 200,000 distinct CDR3 sequences, 25% to 35% of them singletons. The sequenced material came from synovial fluid, either unsorted or a sorted T cell fraction (not recorded which). Source of these receptors: a male donor with ankylosing spondylitis. Each CDR3 is given with its conserved first and last residue. Each record gives: V gene, D gene, J gene, clone size, CDR3 length, CDR3 DNA, CDR3 protein. The D gene is left open where the match is weak. Expanded clones are given a class, and other clones once, few, many or no size at all.

>TRBV20-1|TRBD1|TRBJ2-7|NA|14
TGCAGTGCTAAAAGACAGGGACCGTCCTACGAGCAGTACTTC
CSAKRQGPSYEQYF
>TRBV20-1|NA|TRBJ1-1|NA|12
TGCAGTGCTAGCCCGCGGGACACTGAAGCTTTCTTT
CSASPRDTEAFF
>TRBV29-1|TRBD1|TRBJ1-5|many|18
TGCAGCGTCAACCAGCGCCGGACAGGGGAGTTCGGCAATCAGCCCCAGCATTTT
CSVNQRRTGEFGNQPQHF
>TRBV11-1|NA|TRBJ1-2|once|11
TGTGCCAGCGAAGGGGCTGGCGGCTACACCTTC
CASEGAGGYTF
>TRBV19|TRBD1|TRBJ2-6|NA|17
TGTGCCAGTACCGACAGGGGAGGTAACTCTGGGGCCAACGTCCTGACTTTC
CASTDRGGNSGANVLTF
>TRBV12-3/TRBV12-4|TRBD2|TRBJ2-7|few|16
TGTGCCAGCAGTGGCCCGACTAGCGGGGGATCCTACGAGCAGTACTTC
CASSGPTSGGSYEQYF
>TRBV28|TRBD2|TRBJ2-5|NA|16
TGTGCCAGCAGTTTCCCCCAGGGAGGGACCAAAGAGACCCAGTACTTC
CASSFPQGGTKETQYF
>TRBV29-1|NA|TRBJ1-5|few|14
TGCAGCGTTGAAGATCGAAGGGTTCATCAGCCCCAGCATTTT
CSVEDRRVHQPQHF
>TRBV19|NA|TRBJ2-7|NA|14
TGTGCCAGTAGATCCTTCGGTGGAGCCTACGAGCAGTACTTC
CASRSFGGAYEQYF
>TRBV29-1|NA|TRBJ2-1|NA|14
TGCAGCGTTGTGGGGAGCGGGTCCTACAATGAGCAGTTCTTC
CSVVGSGSYNEQFF
>TRBV29-1|NA|TRBJ1-1|once|13
TGCAGCGTGGCAGCCACAGTAAACACTGAAGCTTTCTTT
CSVAATVNTEAFF
>TRBV6-2/TRBV6-3|NA|TRBJ2-3|NA|13
TGTGCCAGCAGCCCCCTAGTATCAGATACGCAGTATTTT
CASSPLVSDTQYF
>TRBV5-1|TRBD1|TRBJ2-3|NA|15
TGCGCCAGCAGCTTGGACCAGGGGGCCCCAGATACGCAGTATTTT
CASSLDQGAPDTQYF
>TRBV3-1|NA|TRBJ2-3|NA|17
TGTGCCAGCAGCCAAGCACGAGGGCTTTCTAGCACAGATACGCAGTATTTT
CASSQARGLSSTDTQYF
>TRBV7-8|NA|TRBJ1-2|many|15
TGTGCCAGCAGCCCAGAACAGGGAATGGTCTATGGCTACACCTTC
CASSPEQGMVYGYTF
>TRBV6-2/TRBV6-3|NA|TRBJ2-7|many|14
TGTGCCAGCAGTTACGCCGTAGAAACCTACGAGCAGTACTTC
CASSYAVETYEQYF
>TRBV20-1|NA|TRBJ2-6|NA|17
TGCAGTGCTAGCCGACGGAAGACTAACTCTGGGGCCAACGTCCTGACTTTC
CSASRRKTNSGANVLTF
>TRBV30|NA|TRBJ1-1|many|12
TGTGCCTGGAGTGGACAGAACACTGAAGCTTTCTTT
CAWSGQNTEAFF
>TRBV29-1|TRBD1|TRBJ1-1|NA|13
TGCAGCGTGACAGGGGGATGGAACACTGAAGCTTTCTTT
CSVTGGWNTEAFF
>TRBV20-1|NA|TRBJ2-3|NA|15
TGCAGTGCTGAGGGGCGGGACCCTAGCACAGATACGCAGTATTTT
CSAEGRDPSTDTQYF
>TRBV20-1|TRBD1|TRBJ2-7|many|12
TGCAGTGCTTCGACAGGGAAAAACGAGCAGTACTTC
CSASTGKNEQYF
>TRBV30|TRBD1|TRBJ1-1|NA|12
TGTGCCTGGAGTTCAGGGGGCACTGAAGCTTTCTTT
CAWSSGGTEAFF
>TRBV3-1|NA|TRBJ1-4|few|11
TGTGCCAGCAGGGGAGGTGAAAAACTGTTTTTT
CASRGGEKLFF
>TRBV4-1|NA|TRBJ1-4|few|14
TGCGCCAGCAGCCAAGAAGGCCCGGATGAAAAACTGTTTTTT
CASSQEGPDEKLFF
>TRBV29-1|NA|TRBJ2-3|many|12
TGCAGCTTCTATCAGCGAACAGATACGCAGTATTTT
CSFYQRTDTQYF
>TRBV11-2|TRBD1|TRBJ1-2|once|16
TGTGCCAGCAGCTTAGTAGGGACAGGGGTTAGGTATGGCTACACCTTC
CASSLVGTGVRYGYTF
>TRBV20-1|TRBD1|TRBJ1-4|many|12
TGCAGTGCCGGACAGGGGAATGAAAAACTGTTTTTT
CSAGQGNEKLFF
>TRBV28|NA|TRBJ1-2|medium-sized|15
TGTGCCAGCAGTCCCTCGCCGGGCAGTACCTATGGCTACACCTTC
CASSPSPGSTYGYTF